The clone carrying this T cell receptor (beta chain) showed up many times. The antigen is undetermined. Germline V CDR1 and CDR2: DFQATT, SNEGSKA (reference sequence). Between the trimmed V and J ends, which lost 3 bases and 6 bases, there was a span of 11 bases. The length of the CDR3 is 13 residues. Libraries for TCR beta were made by quantitative 5'-RACE with molecular barcodes. TCRdb re-called the 5' RACE reads with MiXCR, one entry per CDR3 protein. The sample includes about 240,000 distinct CDR3 sequences, roughly a tenth of them seen just once. This record belongs to a study of CD8 T cells in ankylosing spondylitis. General study findings and limits: Clones linked to disease were reported to show significant enrichment in matched ankylosing spondylitis synovial fluid.

Material for sequencing was blood, either unsorted or a sorted T cell fraction (not recorded which). The chain joins TRBV20-1 to TRBJ2-2; a possible D gene is TRBD2 (7 bases). The clonotype was recovered from a male donor with ankylosing spondylitis or in good health (not recorded which). CDR3: CSARSGGPGELFF. In nucleotides, the CDR3 is TGCAGTGCTAGGTCGGGGGGCCCCGGGGAGCTGTTTTTT.